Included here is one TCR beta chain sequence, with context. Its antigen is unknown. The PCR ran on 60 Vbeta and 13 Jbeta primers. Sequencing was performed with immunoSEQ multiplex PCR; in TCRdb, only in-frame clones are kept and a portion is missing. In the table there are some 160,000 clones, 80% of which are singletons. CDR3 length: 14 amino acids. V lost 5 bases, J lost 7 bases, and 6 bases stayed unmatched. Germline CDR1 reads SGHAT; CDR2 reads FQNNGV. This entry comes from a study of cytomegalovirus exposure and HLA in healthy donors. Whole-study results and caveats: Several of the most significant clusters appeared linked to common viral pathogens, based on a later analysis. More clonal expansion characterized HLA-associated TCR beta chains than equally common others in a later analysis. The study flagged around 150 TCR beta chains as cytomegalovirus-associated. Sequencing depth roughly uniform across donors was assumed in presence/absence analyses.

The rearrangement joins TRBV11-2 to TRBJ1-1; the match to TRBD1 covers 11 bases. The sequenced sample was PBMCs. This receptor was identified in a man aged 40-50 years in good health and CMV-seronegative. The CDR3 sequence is CASSRDRGADEAFF. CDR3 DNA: TGTGCCAGCAGCAGGGACAGGGGGGCGGATGAAGCTTTCTTT.